Sequencing of this T cell receptor (beta chain) was carried out in a study of cytomegalovirus exposure and HLA in healthy donors. The wider study: Out of approximately 170 million T cells, an earlier analysis found roughly 110 million unique TCR beta sequences in total. Of all 380 or so donors who were genotyped, 80% to 85% belonged to the Caucasian-associated ancestry cluster. Study-wide findings and caveats: Indistinguishable V segments, including TRBV6-2 and TRBV6-3, were excluded.

The donors comprised healthy bone marrow donors. Concerning this clone itself: Its antigen is currently unknown.

Germline values: CDR1 MNHNY, CDR2 SVGAGI (reference sequence). This CDR3 is built from 16 residues. Trimming removed 4 bases at V and 4 bases at J, with 14 bases between. PCR amplification relied on 60 Vbeta primers (plus 13 Jbeta primers). The table came from immunoSEQ multiplex PCR; TCRdb's copy has only in-frame clones and leaves some out. The sample has just over 150,000 clones, approximately 70% seen once. This TCR was recovered from a man aged 35-49 years in good health and CMV-seropositive. Sequenced sample: PBMCs. This chain links TRBV6-6 with TRBJ1-6; D remains unclear. In nucleotides, the CDR3 is TGTGCCAGCAGTTTTACGGTCGGGGAATATAATTCACCCCTCCACTTT. Protein sequence: CASSFTVGEYNSPLHF.